This T cell receptor (beta chain) was captured in a study of shared clonotypes between healthy human individuals. With regard to this clone: Its antigen is as yet unknown.

Study findings and constraints: Only blood samples were collected, and tissue repertoires likely differ.

CDR3 size: 17 residues. Samples underwent the assay at deep level. TCRdb's copy holds only in-frame clones and misses some; the assay was immunoSEQ multiplex PCR. Here the sample spans about half a million clones, almost 80% being singletons. The clonotype was recovered from a woman aged 40 to 50 in good health. Some clones in this sample may be carry-over from other donors' samples. The V call is TRBV21-1, the J call TRBJ2-7; the table's TRBD2 call for D was not verified on the DNA. TRBV21-1 is a known pseudogene. The sample consisted of PBMCs. The CDR3 sequence: CASSKSGGSGSFREQYF. CDR3 DNA sequence: TGTGCCAGCAGCAAGTCCGGTGGTAGCGGGAGTTTTCGCGAGCAGTACTTC.